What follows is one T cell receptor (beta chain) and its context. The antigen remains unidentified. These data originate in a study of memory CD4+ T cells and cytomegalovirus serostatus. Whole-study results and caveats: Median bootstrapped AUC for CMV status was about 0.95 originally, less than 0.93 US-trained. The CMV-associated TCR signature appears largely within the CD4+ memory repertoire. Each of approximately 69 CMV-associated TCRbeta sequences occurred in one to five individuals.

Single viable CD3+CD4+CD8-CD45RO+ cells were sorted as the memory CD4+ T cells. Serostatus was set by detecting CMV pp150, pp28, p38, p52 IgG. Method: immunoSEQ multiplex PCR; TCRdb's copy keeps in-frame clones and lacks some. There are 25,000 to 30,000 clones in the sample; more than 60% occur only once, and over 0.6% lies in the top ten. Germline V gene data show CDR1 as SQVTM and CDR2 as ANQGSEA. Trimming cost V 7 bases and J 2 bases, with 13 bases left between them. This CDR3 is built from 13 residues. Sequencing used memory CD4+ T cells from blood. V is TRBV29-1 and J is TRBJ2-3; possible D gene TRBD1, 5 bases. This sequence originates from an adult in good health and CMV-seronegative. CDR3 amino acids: CSASDKITDTQYF. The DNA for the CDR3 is TGCAGCGCATCGGACAAGATCACAGATACGCAGTATTTT.